This T cell receptor (beta chain) was sequenced for a study of CD8+CD57+ T cells in acquired aplastic anemia. Study context: Sorted CD4+ and CD8+ cells gave a mean 3.2 ug DNA, range about 0.19 to 27.4 ug. Where healthy donors were concerned, CD4+ cells averaged around 9.9 million reads.

Study observations and caveats: Patients had around 30 CD8+ CDR3 sequences in common with controls (the shared set). Significant differences in CD8+ Simpson's diversity were not observed between patients and controls.

A remark on this clonotype: Its antigen is unidentified. Sequence at one end of the junction differs from germline and may be a read error.

Germline V gene sequence: CDR1 MGHDK, CDR2 SYGVNS. The CDR3 is 16 amino acids. According to the study, genomic DNA was the template for TCR beta VDJ and CDR3 profiling. TCRdb ran MiXCR on the reads and lists one entry per CDR3 protein. The sample carries about 200,000 distinct CDR3 sequences, 30% to 35% recorded once. Sequences were obtained from sorted CD4+, CD8+, or CD8+CD57+ T cells (not recorded which) from PBMCs. The chain employs TRBV25-1 and TRBJ1-6; D is undetermined. This TCR derives from a human donor in good health, serving as a control. The CDR3: CASSESSGQTNSPPHF. The CDR3 nucleotides read TGTGCCAGCAGTGAGTCCTCTGGGCAGACTAATTCGCCCCCCCACTTT.